The sequence of this T cell receptor beta chain was determined in a study of control samples from healthy donors and cancer patients. This table comes from immunoSEQ multiplex PCR, and its TCRdb copy is limited to in-frame clones, with some not included. Of 130,000 to 150,000 clones detected, roughly 93% appear once; the ten largest clones hold less than 6%. There are 15 residues in the CDR3. The ends were cut back, 5 bases at V and 4 bases at J, with 14 bases in the middle. Germline V CDR1 and CDR2: SGHTA, FQGNSA. The V and J genes are TRBV7-2 and TRBJ1-4, with D possibly TRBD1 on 5 matching bases. The sequenced sample was blood. The TCR was taken from a man aged 18 to 30 in good health. CDR3 DNA: TGTGCCAGCAGCCCGGGGGGGGAGATTAATGAAAAACTGTTTTTT. Translating gives CASSPGGEINEKLFF.